The clone carrying this TCR beta chain showed up just a few times. V trimming: 8 bases; J trimming: 2 bases; junction bases outside the gene matches: 6. There are 13 residues in the CDR3. The germline V gene has CDR1 WSHSY and CDR2 SAAADI. This specimen comes from a study of PD-1 blockade in classical Hodgkin lymphoma. TCRdb keeps only in-frame clones here, not all; method: immunoSEQ multiplex PCR. The table records tens of thousands of clones, 75% to 90% of them present only once. Relapse after autologous stem cell transplantation occurred in every patient, and brentuximab vedotin exposure varied. The TCR originated in a human donor with classical Hodgkin lymphoma. The sequencing used peripheral blood mononuclear cells (PBMCs), collected before the second cycle of nivolumab. The gene calls are TRBV10-2 and TRBJ2-7, with 7 bases lining up with TRBD1. The CDR3: CASFRQGTYEQYF. Here the CDR3 DNA reads TGCGCCAGCTTCAGACAGGGCACCTACGAGCAGTACTTC.